This is a list of T cell receptor beta chains from one sample in a study of blood T cell repertoires in COVID-19. Generated by immunoSEQ multiplex PCR, the TCRdb table keeps only in-frame clones and is missing some. The profile shows around 150,000 clones, roughly 87% of them singletons. The material sequenced was peripheral blood. The receptors here all came from an older woman who had recovered from COVID-19. Both conserved end residues are part of each CDR3. D genes are given only for firm matches. Only part of the rows carry a size: once, few, many, or a class if the clone is expanded.

TRBD1	TRBJ1-1	TRBV5-1	.	CASSIRDSTEAFF	TGCGCCAGCAGCATCCGGGACAGCACTGAAGCTTTCTTT
.	TRBJ2-2	TRBV30	.	CAWSRGTGELFF	TGTGCCTGGAGTAGGGGCACCGGGGAGCTGTTTTTT
.	TRBJ1-6	TRBV6-6	.	CASRSPRLDNSPLHF	TGTGCCAGCAGGTCGCCGAGGTTGGATAATTCACCCCTCCACTTT
.	TRBJ1-1	TRBV6-1	.	CASSEALQGRGYEAFF	TGTGCCAGCAGTGAAGCGCTACAAGGGAGGGGATACGAAGCTTTCTTT
.	TRBJ2-7	TRBV5-1	.	CASRVYGQGIYEQYF	TGCGCCAGCCGGGTCTACGGGCAGGGGATCTACGAGCAGTACTTC
.	TRBJ1-1	TRBV5-5	few	CASSLTGNTEAFF	TGTGCCAGCAGCTTGACGGGGAACACTGAAGCTTTCTTT
.	TRBJ2-5	TRBV15	.	CATSRDTGLVETQYF	TGTGCCACCAGCAGAGATACAGGGTTAGTGGAGACCCAGTACTTC
TRBD1	TRBJ2-7	TRBV19	few	CASSIYGQGANYEQYF	TGTGCCAGTAGTATCTACGGACAGGGGGCAAACTACGAGCAGTACTTC
.	TRBJ1-3	TRBV28	.	CATSDTNTIYF	TGTGCCACCTCAGACACTAACACCATATATTTT
.	TRBJ2-5	TRBV11-2	.	CASSLNQGLETQYF	TGTGCCAGCAGCTTAAACCAGGGGCTAGAGACCCAGTACTTC
.	TRBJ1-5	TRBV5-1	once	CASSPGGQIDQPQHF	TGCGCCAGCAGCCCCGGGGGGCAGATCGATCAGCCCCAGCATTTT
TRBD2	TRBJ2-7	TRBV15	.	CATSREGTSQYF	TGTGCCACCAGCAGAGAGGGGACTAGCCAGTACTTC
.	TRBJ2-2	TRBV5-8	.	CASSFQGSITGELFF	TGTGCCAGCAGCTTCCAGGGTTCGATCACCGGGGAGCTGTTTTTT
TRBD1	TRBJ1-3	TRBV28	.	CASSLSDRVGNTIYF	TGTGCCAGCAGTTTATCCGACAGGGTTGGAAACACCATATATTTT
.	TRBJ1-1	TRBV14	few	CASSQGRNTEAFF	TGTGCCAGCAGCCAGGGGCGAAACACTGAAGCTTTCTTT
.	TRBJ2-3	TRBV29-1	.	CSVVRGLTTDTQYF	TGCAGCGTTGTTAGGGGCCTAACCACAGATACGCAGTATTTT
.	TRBJ1-1	TRBV5-6	.	CASTLRGGSDWNF	TGTGCCAGCACCTTGCGAGGAGGATCCGACTGGAACTTT
TRBD1	TRBJ1-2	TRBV28	.	CASSPPGQGLGGYTF	TGTGCCAGCAGCCCACCGGGACAGGGGTTGGGTGGCTACACCTTC
TRBD1	TRBJ1-2	TRBV6-1	few	CASSDRGPLGYTF	TGTGCCAGCAGTGACAGGGGGCCTCTGGGCTACACCTTC
.	TRBJ2-7	TRBV25-1	.	CASSEQGSYEQYF	TGTGCCAGCAGTGAGCAGGGGAGCTACGAGCAGTACTTC
.	TRBJ1-1	TRBV5-1	.	CASSLSRAFAEAFF	TGCGCCAGCAGCTTATCCAGGGCTTTCGCTGAAGCTTTCTTT
TRBD1	TRBJ1-6	TRBV4-1	few	CASSQVIRGLDSPLHF	TGCGCCAGCAGCCAAGTTATCAGGGGGCTCGACTCACCCCTCCACTTT
TRBD1	TRBJ2-5	TRBV23-1	.	CASSGQVEQETQYF	TGCGCCAGCAGTGGACAGGTGGAACAAGAGACCCAGTACTTC
.	TRBJ1-2	TRBV5-6	.	CASTPGGGSAFYGYTF	TGTGCCAGCACCCCCGGGGGAGGTTCTGCCTTCTATGGCTACACCTTC
TRBD1	TRBJ1-1	TRBV14	few	CASSQRRGLSVNTEAFF	TGTGCCAGCAGCCAACGGAGGGGGCTTTCGGTGAACACTGAAGCTTTCTTT